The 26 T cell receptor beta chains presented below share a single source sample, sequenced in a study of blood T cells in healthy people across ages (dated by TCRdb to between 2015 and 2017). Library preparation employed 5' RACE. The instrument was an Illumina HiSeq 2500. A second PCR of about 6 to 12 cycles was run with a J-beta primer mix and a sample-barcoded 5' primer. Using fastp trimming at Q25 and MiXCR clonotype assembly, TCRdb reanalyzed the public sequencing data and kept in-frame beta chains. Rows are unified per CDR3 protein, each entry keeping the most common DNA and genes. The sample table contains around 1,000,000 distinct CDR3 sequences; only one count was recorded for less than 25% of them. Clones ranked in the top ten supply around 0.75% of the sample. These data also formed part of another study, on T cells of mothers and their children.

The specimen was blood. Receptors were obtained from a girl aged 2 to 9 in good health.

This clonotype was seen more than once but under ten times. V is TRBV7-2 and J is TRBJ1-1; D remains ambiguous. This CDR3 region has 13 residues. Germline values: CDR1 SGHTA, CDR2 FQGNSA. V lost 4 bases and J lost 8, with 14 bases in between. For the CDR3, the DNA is TGTGCCAGCAGCTCCCAACCGGAGAGGGAAGCTTTCTTT. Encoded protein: CASSSQPEREAFF.

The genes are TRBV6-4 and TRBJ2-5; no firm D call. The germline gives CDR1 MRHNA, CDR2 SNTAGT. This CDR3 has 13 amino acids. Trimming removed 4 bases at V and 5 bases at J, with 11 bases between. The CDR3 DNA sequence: TGTGCCAGCAGTGTGACCGTTCACGAGACCCAGTACTTC. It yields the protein CASSVTVHETQYF.

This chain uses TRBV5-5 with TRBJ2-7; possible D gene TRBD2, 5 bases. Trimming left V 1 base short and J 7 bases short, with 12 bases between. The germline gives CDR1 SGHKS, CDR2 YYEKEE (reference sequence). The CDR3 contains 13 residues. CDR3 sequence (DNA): TGTGCCAGCAGCTTGCCGGGAACATGGGAGCAGTACTTC. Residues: CASSLPGTWEQYF.

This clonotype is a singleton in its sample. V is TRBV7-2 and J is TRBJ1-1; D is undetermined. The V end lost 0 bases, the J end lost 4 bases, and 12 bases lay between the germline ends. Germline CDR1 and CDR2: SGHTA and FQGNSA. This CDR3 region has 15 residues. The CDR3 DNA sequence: TGTGCCAGCAGCTTAGCGCCGGGTATGGGCACTGAAGCTTTCTTT. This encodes CASSLAPGMGTEAFF.

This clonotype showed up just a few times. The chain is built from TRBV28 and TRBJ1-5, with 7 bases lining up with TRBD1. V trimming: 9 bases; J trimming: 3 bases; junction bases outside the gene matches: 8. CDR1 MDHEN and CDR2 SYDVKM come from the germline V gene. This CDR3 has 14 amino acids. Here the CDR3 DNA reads TGTGCCAGTGGGGACAGACAGACCAATCAGCCCCAGCATTTT. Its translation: CASGDRQTNQPQHF.

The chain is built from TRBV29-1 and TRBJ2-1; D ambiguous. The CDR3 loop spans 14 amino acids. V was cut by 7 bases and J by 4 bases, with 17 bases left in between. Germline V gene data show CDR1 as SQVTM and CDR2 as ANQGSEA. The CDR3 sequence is CSAKENSGYNEQFF. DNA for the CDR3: TGCAGCGCCAAAGAAAATAGTGGTTACAATGAGCAGTTCTTC.

The CDR3 nucleotides are TGTGCTAGTGGTTTGGTACTATCCGTTGGGGCCAACGTCCTGACTTTC. This translates into CASGLVLSVGANVLTF. The rearrangement links TRBV12-5 to TRBJ2-6; unclear D gene. Per the germline V gene, CDR1 is LGHNT and CDR2 is FRNRAP. V was shortened by 0 bases and J by 3 bases, with 9 bases between the two germline ends. The CDR3 length is 16 residues.

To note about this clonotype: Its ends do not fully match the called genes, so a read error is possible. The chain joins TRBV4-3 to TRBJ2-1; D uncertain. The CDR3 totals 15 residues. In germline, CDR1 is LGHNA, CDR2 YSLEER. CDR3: CASSQVSGSYNEEFF. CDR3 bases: TGCGCCAGCAGCCAAGTATCTGGGTCCTACAATGAGGAGTTCTTC.

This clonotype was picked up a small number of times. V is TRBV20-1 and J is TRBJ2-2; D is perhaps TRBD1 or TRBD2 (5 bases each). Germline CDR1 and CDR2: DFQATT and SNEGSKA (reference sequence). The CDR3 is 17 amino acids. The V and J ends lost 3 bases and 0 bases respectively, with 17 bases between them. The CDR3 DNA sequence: TGCAGTGCTAGTGGGGCGGGCGGCGGGTCGAACACCGGGGAGCTGTTTTTT. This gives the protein CSASGAGGGSNTGELFF.

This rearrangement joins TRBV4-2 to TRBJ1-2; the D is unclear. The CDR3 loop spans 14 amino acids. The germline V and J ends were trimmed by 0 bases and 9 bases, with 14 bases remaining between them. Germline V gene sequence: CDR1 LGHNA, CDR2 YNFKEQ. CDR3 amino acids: CASSQERGGRSYTF. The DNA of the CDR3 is TGTGCCAGCAGCCAAGAGCGGGGAGGGAGGAGCTACACCTTC.

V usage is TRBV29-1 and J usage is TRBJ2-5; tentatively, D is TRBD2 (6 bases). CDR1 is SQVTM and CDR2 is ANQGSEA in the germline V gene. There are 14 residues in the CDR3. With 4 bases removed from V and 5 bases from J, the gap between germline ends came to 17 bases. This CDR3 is CSVVGGGPGETQYF. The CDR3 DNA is TGCAGCGTTGTTGGAGGAGGGCCTGGGGAGACCCAGTACTTC.

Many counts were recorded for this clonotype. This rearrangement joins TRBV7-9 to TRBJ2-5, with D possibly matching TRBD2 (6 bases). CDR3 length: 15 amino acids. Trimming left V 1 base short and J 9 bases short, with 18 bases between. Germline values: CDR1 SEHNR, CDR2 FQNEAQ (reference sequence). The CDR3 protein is CASSLGTTHDVAQYF. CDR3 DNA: TGTGCCAGCAGCTTAGGGACTACCCACGATGTTGCCCAGTACTTC.

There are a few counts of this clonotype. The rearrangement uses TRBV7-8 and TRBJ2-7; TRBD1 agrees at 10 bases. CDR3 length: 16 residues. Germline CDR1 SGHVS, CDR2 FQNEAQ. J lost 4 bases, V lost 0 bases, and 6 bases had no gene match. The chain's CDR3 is CASSLAGTGDEYEQYF. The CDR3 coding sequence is TGTGCCAGCAGCTTAGCGGGGACAGGGGATGAGTACGAGCAGTACTTC.

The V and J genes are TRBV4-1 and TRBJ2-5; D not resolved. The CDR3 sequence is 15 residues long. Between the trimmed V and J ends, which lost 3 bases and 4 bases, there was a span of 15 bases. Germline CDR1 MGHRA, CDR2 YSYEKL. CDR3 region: CASSHRGHLGETQYF. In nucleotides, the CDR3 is TGCGCCAGCAGCCATAGAGGCCATCTAGGAGAGACCCAGTACTTC.

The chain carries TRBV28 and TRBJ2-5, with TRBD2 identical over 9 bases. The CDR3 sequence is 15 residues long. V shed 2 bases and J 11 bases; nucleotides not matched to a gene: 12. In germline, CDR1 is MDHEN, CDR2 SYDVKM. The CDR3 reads CASSLVGLATGEQYF. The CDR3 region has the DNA TGTGCCAGCAGTTTAGTAGGACTAGCGACGGGGGAGCAGTACTTC.

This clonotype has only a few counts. Here the CDR3 reads CASSSVTGYNEQFF. CDR3 coding DNA: TGTGCCAGCAGTTCCGTGACCGGGTACAATGAGCAGTTCTTC. The chain employs TRBV6-2 or TRBV6-3 and TRBJ2-1; D call uncertain. CDR1 is MNHEY, CDR2 SVGEGT, per germline. V lost 4 bases and J 4 bases, leaving 11 bases between the germline ends. This CDR3 contains 14 residues.

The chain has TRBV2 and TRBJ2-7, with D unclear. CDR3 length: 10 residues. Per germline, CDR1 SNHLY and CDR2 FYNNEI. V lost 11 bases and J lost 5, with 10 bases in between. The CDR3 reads CAGGNDEQYF. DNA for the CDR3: TGTGCCGGCGGCAACGACGAGCAGTACTTC.

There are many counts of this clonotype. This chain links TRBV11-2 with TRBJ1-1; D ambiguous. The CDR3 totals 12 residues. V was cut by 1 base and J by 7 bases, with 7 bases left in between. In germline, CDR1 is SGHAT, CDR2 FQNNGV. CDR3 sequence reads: CASSLGRLEAFF. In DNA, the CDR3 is TGTGCCAGCAGCTTAGGCCGGCTTGAAGCTTTCTTT. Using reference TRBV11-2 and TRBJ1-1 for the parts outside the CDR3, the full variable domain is EAGVAQSPRYKIIEKRQSVAFWCNPISGHATLYWYQQILGQGPKLLIQFQNNGVVDDSQLPKDRFSAERLKGVDSTLKIQPAKLEDSAVYLCASSLGRLEAFFGQGTRLTVV.

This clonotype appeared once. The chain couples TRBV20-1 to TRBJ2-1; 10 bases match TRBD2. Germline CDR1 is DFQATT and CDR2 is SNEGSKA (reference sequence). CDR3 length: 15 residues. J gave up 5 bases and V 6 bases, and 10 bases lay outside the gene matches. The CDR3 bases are TGCAGTGCGGACCATGGACTAGCGGATAACAATGAGCAGTTCTTC. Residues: CSADHGLADNNEQFF.

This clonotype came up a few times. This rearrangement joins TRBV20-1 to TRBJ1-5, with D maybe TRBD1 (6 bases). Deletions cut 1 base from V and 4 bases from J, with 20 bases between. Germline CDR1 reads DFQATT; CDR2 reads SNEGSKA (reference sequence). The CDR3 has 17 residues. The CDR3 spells CSARGVSRGIGNQPQHF. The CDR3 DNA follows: TGCAGTGCTAGAGGTGTATCCAGGGGCATAGGAAATCAGCCCCAGCATTTT.

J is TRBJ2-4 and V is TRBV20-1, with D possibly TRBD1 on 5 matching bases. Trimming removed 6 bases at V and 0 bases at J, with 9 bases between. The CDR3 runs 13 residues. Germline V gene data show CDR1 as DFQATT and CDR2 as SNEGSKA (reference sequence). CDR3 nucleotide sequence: TGCAGTGCCTTACAGGAAGCCAAAAACATTCAGTACTTC. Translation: CSALQEAKNIQYF.

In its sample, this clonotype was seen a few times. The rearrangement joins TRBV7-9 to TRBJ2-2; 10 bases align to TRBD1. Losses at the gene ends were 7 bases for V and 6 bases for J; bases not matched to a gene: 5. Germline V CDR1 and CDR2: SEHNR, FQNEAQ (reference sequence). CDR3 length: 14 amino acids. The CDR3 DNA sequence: TGTGCCAGCATGCGGACAGGGGGTGCCGGGGAGCTGTTTTTT. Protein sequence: CASMRTGGAGELFF.

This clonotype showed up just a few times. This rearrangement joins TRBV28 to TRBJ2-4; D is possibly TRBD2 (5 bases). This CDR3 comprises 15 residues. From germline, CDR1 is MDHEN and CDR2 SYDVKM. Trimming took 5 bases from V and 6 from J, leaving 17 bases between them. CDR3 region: CASSPPEVAGNIQYF. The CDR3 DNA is TGTGCCAGCAGTCCCCCTGAAGTGGCGGGAAACATTCAGTACTTC.

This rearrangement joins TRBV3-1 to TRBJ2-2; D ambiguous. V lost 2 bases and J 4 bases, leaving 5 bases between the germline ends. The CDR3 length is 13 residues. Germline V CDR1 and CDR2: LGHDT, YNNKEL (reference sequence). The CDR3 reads CASSQMGTGELFF. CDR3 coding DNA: TGTGCCAGCAGCCAAATGGGCACCGGGGAGCTGTTTTTT.

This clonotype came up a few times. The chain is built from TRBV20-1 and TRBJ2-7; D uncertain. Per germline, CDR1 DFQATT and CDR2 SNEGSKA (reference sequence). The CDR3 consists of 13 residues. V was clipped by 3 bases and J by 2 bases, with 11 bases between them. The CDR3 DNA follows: TGCAGTGCTAGTATGACACCCCCCTACGAGCAGTACTTC. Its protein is CSASMTPPYEQYF.

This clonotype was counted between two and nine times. CDR3 residues: CASTPVDPGANVLTF. CDR3 in DNA: TGTGCCAGCACGCCAGTCGACCCCGGGGCCAACGTCCTGACTTTC. V is TRBV6-6 and J is TRBJ2-6; D unresolved. The germline V gene encodes CDR1 MNHNY and CDR2 SVGAGI (reference sequence). Trimming pared 7 bases from V and 4 bases from J, leaving 14 bases between. The CDR3 spans 15 residues.